The source of this T cell receptor beta chain is a study of long-term antiretroviral therapy in people with HIV. Running of the v3.0 immunoSEQ assay took place at survey level. Clones were sequenced by immunoSEQ multiplex PCR, and TCRdb holds only the in-frame ones, with some missing. The top ten hold roughly 9% of the sample, which has roughly 24,000 clones, more than 75% seen once. On this clone: Its target is not known.

United States facilities provided treatment to all participants with HIV. Roughly 1-10 million cryopreserved PBMC were held in samples before DNA extraction. V lost 6 bases to trimming and J lost 4 bases, with 14 bases between them. Germline loops: CDR1 SNHLY, CDR2 FYNNEI. This CDR3 region has 14 residues. Study-level findings and limits: CDR3 length ranges were narrower in HIV repertoires than in controls. Collection of the blood took place between 2004 and 2017. The ART regimens in use then may have been less effective than current ones.

Here the sequenced sample was unsorted PBMCs, taken 4.8 to 5 years after starting antiretroviral therapy. The TCR was taken from a man aged 35-49 years with HIV. This chain joins TRBV2 and TRBJ2-3, with TRBD2 as a possible D gene (5 bases). As DNA, the CDR3 is TGTGCCAGCAGGGCGAGAGGGTCTCCAGATACGCAGTATTTT. The encoded protein is CASRARGSPDTQYF.